This entry is about one TCR beta chain. Sequenced by immunoSEQ multiplex PCR; TCRdb stores in-frame clones only, minus some. The sample carries nearly 110,000 clones, 92% recorded once. This sample is part of a study of T cell responses to AZD1222 COVID-19 vaccine. There are 15 residues in the CDR3. Germline CDR1 reads LGHNT; CDR2 reads FRNRAP. Germline trimming cut 2 bases from V and 0 bases from J; bases unmatched to any gene: 2. The sample in question was peripheral blood, obtained 28 days after the second AZD1222 dose. This TCR was sampled from an adult who received the AZD1222 COVID-19 vaccine. This chain joins TRBV12-5 and TRBJ1-2; TRBD1 aligns across 8 bases. DNA of the CDR3: TGTGCTAGTGGTTTGTGGGACAGGCCTAACTATGGCTACACCTTC. Its translation is CASGLWDRPNYGYTF.